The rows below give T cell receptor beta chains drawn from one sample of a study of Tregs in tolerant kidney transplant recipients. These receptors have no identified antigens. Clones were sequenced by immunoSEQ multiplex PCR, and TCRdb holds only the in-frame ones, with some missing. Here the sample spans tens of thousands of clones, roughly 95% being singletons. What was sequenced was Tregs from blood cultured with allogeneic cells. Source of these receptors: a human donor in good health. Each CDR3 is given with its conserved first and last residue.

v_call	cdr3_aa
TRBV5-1	CASSPDATNEKLFF
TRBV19	CASNFYGTANTGELFF
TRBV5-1	CASSLEYLWTGEAFF
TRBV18	CASSPYLGQGTNYGYTF
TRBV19	CASSRVGTNYGYTF
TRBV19	CASSNTGNTEAFF
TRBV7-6	CASSLNGGSEAFF
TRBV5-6	CASSLGGRRTEAFF
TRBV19	CASSIGGSGRAEQFF
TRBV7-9	CASSLMGPNTEAFF
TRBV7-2	CASSLRLVTGNEQFF
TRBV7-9	CATSGGVAATSTDTQYF
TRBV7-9	CASSLAIGGYGYTF
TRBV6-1	CASSTLDRGGTEAFF
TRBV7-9	CASSAIKTYNEQFF
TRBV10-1	CASSVDSGARGYEQYF
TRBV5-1	CASSPDTTGELFF
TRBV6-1	CASSQGAMNTEAFF
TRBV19	CASSPGDRRDGYTF
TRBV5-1	CASSLGRAATVSAYEQYF
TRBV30	CAWSVLGVPRDGYTF
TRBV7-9	CAATSSGRAGTGELFF
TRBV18	CASSGTANYGYTF
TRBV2	CASSRTSGTYEQYF
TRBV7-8	CASSFRGNTDTQYF
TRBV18	CASSPGLSETQYF
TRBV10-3	CAIKVRQDTNYGYTF
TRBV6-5	CASSYSRGVHNEQFF
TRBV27	CASSLYTGSTDTQYF
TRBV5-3	CARSLAKRVSGEQFF
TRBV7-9	CASSLTPGQGNTGELFF
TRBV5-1	CASSTSYEQYF
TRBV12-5	CASGLGQRNTEAFF
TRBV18	CASSPGSGATDTQYF
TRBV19	CASSTLLSGSGDTQYF
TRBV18	CASSPMDRGYTF
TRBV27	CASSSRQNYGYTF
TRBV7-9	CASSPRIAGKETQYF
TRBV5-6	CASSPIWLDAEAFF
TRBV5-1	CASSLGGSADSYEQYF
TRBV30	CAWSPGGPIETQYF
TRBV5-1	CASSLAKNTGNTEAFF
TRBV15	CATSRGENSPETQYF
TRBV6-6	CASSPRPGQGSRGYTF
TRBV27	CASSLRSDVLVYEQYF
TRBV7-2	CASSWGGRGYEQYF
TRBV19	CASTQQEAETQYF
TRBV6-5	CASSSTGYYGYTF
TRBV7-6	CASSSGLAVSEQFF
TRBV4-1	CASSARLAGSYNEQFF